The 2 T cell receptor beta chains given below trace back to one sample, sequenced in a study of T-cell memory formation after mild COVID-19. Via MiXCR, TCRdb re-called the 5' RACE reads, giving one row per CDR3 protein. Of approximately 34,000 distinct CDR3 sequences listed, roughly 7.2% are singletons. What was sequenced was PBMCs or a T cell subset sorted from them (not recorded which). These receptors came from a man younger than 30 who had mild COVID-19 (a few samples of this study predate the infection). Cell type and time point are not known.

This clonotype was seen ten or more times. The chain joins TRBV6-4 to TRBJ2-3; 10 bases match TRBD2. The CDR3 covers 14 residues. V dropped 10 bases and J dropped 3; count of bases not matched to a gene: 7. Germline V gives CDR1 MRHNA, CDR2 SNTAGT. CDR3 in amino acids: CATSKRGGTDTQYF. In DNA form, the CDR3 reads TGTGCCACTTCCAAGCGGGGGGGAACAGATACGCAGTATTTT.

This clonotype has just a few counts. The V and J genes are TRBV10-3 and TRBJ1-2, with TRBD1 identical over 8 bases. CDR1 is ENHRY and CDR2 is SYGVKD in the germline V gene. The CDR3 covers 13 residues. Unmatched junction bases numbered 9, after V lost 10 bases and J lost 5 bases. DNA of the CDR3: TGTGCCAGCACCGGACAGGGTTTATATGGCTACACCTTC. Its protein product is CASTGQGLYGYTF.